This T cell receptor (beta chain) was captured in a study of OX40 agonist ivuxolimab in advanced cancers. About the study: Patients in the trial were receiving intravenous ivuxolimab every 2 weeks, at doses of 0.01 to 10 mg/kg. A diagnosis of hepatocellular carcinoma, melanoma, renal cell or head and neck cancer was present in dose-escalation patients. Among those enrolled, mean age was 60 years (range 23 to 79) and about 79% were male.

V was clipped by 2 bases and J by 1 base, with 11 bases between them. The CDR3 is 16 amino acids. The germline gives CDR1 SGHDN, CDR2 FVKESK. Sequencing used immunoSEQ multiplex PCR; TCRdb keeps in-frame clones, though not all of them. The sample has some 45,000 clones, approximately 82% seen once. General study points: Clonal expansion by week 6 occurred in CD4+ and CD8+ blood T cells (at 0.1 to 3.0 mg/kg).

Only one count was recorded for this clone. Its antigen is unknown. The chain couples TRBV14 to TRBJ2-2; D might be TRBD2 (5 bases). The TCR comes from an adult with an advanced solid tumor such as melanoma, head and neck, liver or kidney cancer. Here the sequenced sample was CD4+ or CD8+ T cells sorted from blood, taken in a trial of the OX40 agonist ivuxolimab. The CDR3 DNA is TGTGCCAGCAGCCAACCCGGCCGGGAGAACACCGGGGAGCTGTTTTTT. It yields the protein CASSQPGRENTGELFF.